Below, 19 T cell receptor beta chains from the same sample are listed, as sequenced in a study of T-cell reconstitution after alpha-beta-depleted transplantation in children. Unique molecular identifiers featured in how the TCRbeta library was prepared. One entry per CDR3 protein, called by TCRdb with MiXCR from the PCR reads. The sample consists of hundreds of thousands of distinct CDR3 sequences, 23% of them appearing once. The sample in question was PBMCs, mostly from graft donor cells, obtained 360 days after TCRalphabeta/CD19-depleted stem cell transplant. These receptors were collected from a boy younger than two who had a stem cell transplant for acute myeloid leukemia, so the T cells may come from the graft donor.

The chain joins TRBV12-3 or TRBV12-4 to TRBJ2-5, with D possibly TRBD2 on 6 matching bases. This CDR3 is 15 amino acids long. The V and J ends lost 5 bases and 2 bases respectively, with 15 bases between them. The CDR3 region is CASSPGGEPQETQYF. The CDR3 region has the DNA TGTGCCAGCAGTCCCGGCGGGGAACCTCAAGAGACCCAGTACTTC.

This clonotype occurred many times. The J gene is TRBJ2-4, the V gene TRBV7-2; D is ambiguous. V lost 4 bases, J lost 0 bases, and 7 bases lay in between. Germline CDR1 reads SGHTA; CDR2 reads FQGNSA. The CDR3 is 14 residues long. The CDR3 reads CASSYELAKNIQYF. DNA for the CDR3: TGTGCCAGCAGCTACGAGCTAGCCAAAAACATTCAGTACTTC.

A few counts support this clonotype. The V and J genes are TRBV20-1 and TRBJ2-3; 12 positions match TRBD2. In germline, CDR1 is DFQATT, CDR2 SNEGSKA (reference sequence). The CDR3 consists of 16 residues. After removal of 6 bases from V and 1 base from J, the junction contained 8 bases not matched to a gene. Here the CDR3 DNA reads TGCAGTGCCGAGATGACTAGCGGGGGCCGCACAGATACGCAGTATTTT. Residues: CSAEMTSGGRTDTQYF.

This clonotype was counted only a few times. The rearrangement joins TRBV2 to TRBJ2-7, with D possibly matching TRBD1 (6 bases). The CDR3 sequence is 15 residues long. Per germline, CDR1 SNHLY and CDR2 FYNNEI. V dropped 1 base and J dropped 2 bases, with 12 bases sitting between them. The CDR3 DNA reads as TGTGCCAGCAGTGAAGGGACAGTTCCTACCTACGAGCAGTACGTC. Amino acid sequence: CASSEGTVPTYEQYV.

Concerning this clonotype itself: This sequence may be a read error, since a much larger clone differs from it by one base. This sequence joins TRBV20-1 and TRBJ2-1; D not resolved. The CDR3 has 12 amino acids. Looked up from germline, CDR1 is DFQATT and CDR2 is SNEGSKA (reference sequence). V lost 0 bases, J lost 9 bases, and 9 bases lay in between. CDR3 loop: CSARDQVGEQFF. The CDR3 DNA follows: TGCAGTGCTAGAGATCAGGTTGGTGAGCAGTTCTTC.

The chain carries TRBV7-9 and TRBJ2-3; TRBD2 matches at 10 bases. Germline CDR1 reads SEHNR; CDR2 reads FQNEAQ (reference sequence). The V and J ends lost 4 bases and 3 bases, in that order; junction bases with no gene match: 7. The CDR3 is 16 amino acids. CDR3 sequence (DNA): TGTGCCAGCAGCTCCTCACTAGCGGGGAGGACAGATACGCAGTATTTT. This sequence encodes CASSSSLAGRTDTQYF. The whole variable domain, filled in from reference TRBV7-9 and TRBJ2-3, reads DTGVSQNPRHKITKRGQNVTFRCDPISEHNRLYWYRQTLGQGPEFLTYFQNEAQLEKSRLLSDRFSAERPKGSFSTLEIQRTEQGDSAMYLCASSSSLAGRTDTQYFGPGTRLTVL.

For the CDR3, the DNA is TGTGCCAGCAGTTTCTCAGGGAAGAGCAATCAGCCCCAGCATTTT. This sequence encodes CASSFSGKSNQPQHF. The rearrangement links TRBV12-3 or TRBV12-4 to TRBJ1-5; D perhaps matches TRBD1 (5 bases). Between the trimmed V and J ends, which lost 3 bases and 1 base, there was a span of 10 bases. The CDR3 runs 15 residues.

This clonotype was seen many times. The chain is built from TRBV20-1 and TRBJ1-6; D possibly corresponds to TRBD1 (5 bases). V lost 4 bases, J lost 12 bases, and 22 bases lay in between. The V gene's germline CDR1 is DFQATT and CDR2 SNEGSKA (reference sequence). This CDR3 contains 15 residues. In DNA form, the CDR3 reads TGCAGTGCTAAGGATGAGGGACGCGGGCTAAGACCCCTCCACTTT. Residues: CSAKDEGRGLRPLHF.

The V and J genes are TRBV24-1 and TRBJ2-1, with 9 bases fitting TRBD1. Germline V gene sequence: CDR1 KGHDR, CDR2 SFDVKD. The CDR3 extends over 16 amino acids. The trim removed 0 bases at V and 6 bases at J, leaving 5 bases unmatched. The CDR3 reads CATSDLYGTGFNEQFF. CDR3 DNA sequence: TGTGCCACCAGTGATTTGTATGGGACAGGGTTCAATGAGCAGTTCTTC.

This clonotype came up a few times. V and J are TRBV10-3 and TRBJ2-3; the D is unclear. From germline, CDR1 is ENHRY and CDR2 SYGVKD. The length of the CDR3 is 17 residues. V lost 0 bases to trimming and J lost 0 bases, with 13 bases between them. The CDR3 region is CAISESKLLSSTDTQYF. The DNA of the CDR3 is TGTGCCATCAGTGAGTCGAAACTTCTCTCTAGCACAGATACGCAGTATTTT.

The gene calls are TRBV20-1 and TRBJ1-1, with D perhaps TRBD1 (5 bases). The CDR3 sequence is 15 residues long. CDR1 is DFQATT and CDR2 is SNEGSKA in the germline V gene (reference sequence). The V end was cut by 3 bases, the J end by 4 bases, with 18 bases between. The CDR3 DNA is TGCAGTGCTAGCCCCGCAAGAGGGGATGGCACTGAAGCTTTCTTT. It yields the protein CSASPARGDGTEAFF.

Ten or more counts support this clonotype. The chain has TRBV5-6 and TRBJ2-5; 11 nucleotides line up with TRBD1. The V gene's germline CDR1 is SGHDT and CDR2 YYEEEE. The CDR3 has 16 amino acids. V lost 4 bases and J lost 1; bases outside the gene matches: 6. The CDR3 spells CASSGTGGAFQETQYF. CDR3 DNA: TGTGCCAGCAGCGGGACAGGGGGGGCTTTCCAAGAGACCCAGTACTTC.

The rearrangement joins TRBV12-3 or TRBV12-4 to TRBJ2-5, with a weak D call TRBD2 (7 bases). The V gene lost 3 bases and the J gene lost 4 bases, with 21 bases spanning the gap. The length of the CDR3 is 17 residues. Written as DNA, the CDR3 is TGTGCCAGCAGTTTTGGTCTTGGGGCTAGGGGGGGAGAGACCCAGTACTTC. Its protein is CASSFGLGARGGETQYF.

This clonotype came up a few times. The gene calls are TRBV20-1 and TRBJ2-3; tentative D call: TRBD2 (5 bases). The V and J ends lost 1 base and 0 bases respectively, with 8 bases between them. This CDR3 is 14 amino acids long. Germline V gene data show CDR1 as DFQATT and CDR2 as SNEGSKA (reference sequence). Here the CDR3 reads CSARARGSTDTQYF. The DNA of the CDR3 is TGCAGTGCTAGAGCTCGCGGGAGCACAGATACGCAGTATTTT.

The chain employs TRBV5-2 and TRBJ2-2; TRBD2, the table's D call, lacks a check against the DNA. TRBV5-2 represents a pseudogene. The CDR3 is 14 residues long. DNA of the CDR3: TGTGCCAGGGGCCCCCCGCTCCGCACCGGGGAGCTGTTTTTT. Translated, it gives CARGPPLRTGELFF.

This clonotype occurred many times. The chain is built from TRBV30 and TRBJ2-7; D perhaps matches TRBD1 (5 bases). The ends were cut back, 1 base at V and 6 bases at J, with 16 bases in the middle. CDR1 and CDR2 from the germline V gene are GTSNPN and SVGIG (reference sequence). The length of the CDR3 is 14 residues. CDR3 DNA: TGTGCCTGGAGTGACACCCTCTGGACAACCGAGCAGTACTTC. Its translation: CAWSDTLWTTEQYF.

This clonotype was counted a few times. The chain carries TRBV20-1 and TRBJ2-3, with no clear D. The CDR3 totals 15 residues. Germline CDR1 and CDR2: DFQATT and SNEGSKA (reference sequence). Trimming took off 1 base at V and 2 bases at J, with 13 bases between the two ends. In DNA, the CDR3 is TGCAGTGCTAGAGGACCCTCAGACCTCACAGATACGCAGTATTTT. Protein: CSARGPSDLTDTQYF.

This clonotype was seen once. This chain connects TRBV6-5 to TRBJ2-2; D remains unclear. Trimming removed 0 bases from V and 3 bases from J, with 8 bases in between. This CDR3 spans 15 amino acids. Germline values: CDR1 MNHEY, CDR2 SVGAGI. The CDR3 sequence is CASSYSNRYTGELFF. The CDR3 region has the DNA TGTGCCAGCAGTTACTCGAATAGGTACACCGGGGAGCTGTTTTTT.

Many counts were recorded for this clonotype. This rearrangement joins TRBV6-1 to TRBJ2-7, with D perhaps TRBD2 (5 bases). The V gene lost 1 base and the J gene lost 6 bases, with 7 bases spanning the gap. The CDR3 sequence is 12 residues long. Germline lookup yields CDR1 MNHNS and CDR2 SASEGT. The CDR3 coding sequence is TGTGCCAGCAGTGAAGGAGGGCGCGAGCAGTACGTC. This translates into CASSEGGREQYV.